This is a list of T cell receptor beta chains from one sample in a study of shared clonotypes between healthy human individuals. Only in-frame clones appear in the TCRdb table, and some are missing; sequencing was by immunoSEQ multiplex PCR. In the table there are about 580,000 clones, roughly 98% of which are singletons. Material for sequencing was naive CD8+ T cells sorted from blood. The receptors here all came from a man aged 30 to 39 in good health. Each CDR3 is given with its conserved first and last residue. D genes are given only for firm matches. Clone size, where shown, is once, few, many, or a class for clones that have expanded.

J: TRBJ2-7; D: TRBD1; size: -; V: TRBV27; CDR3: CASTRYSSGQGASEQYF; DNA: TGTGCCAGCACCCGCTACTCCTCCGGACAGGGGGCGAGCGAGCAGTACTTC
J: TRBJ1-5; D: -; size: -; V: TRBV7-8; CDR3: CASSFRPSNQPQHF; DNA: TGTGCCAGCAGCTTTAGGCCAAGCAATCAGCCCCAGCATTTT
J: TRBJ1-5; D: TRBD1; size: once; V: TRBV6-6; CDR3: CASGTAPQHF; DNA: TGTGCCAGCGGGACAGCGCCCCAGCATTTT
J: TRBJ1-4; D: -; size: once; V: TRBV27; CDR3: CASSLSRRNNEKLFF; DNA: TGTGCCAGCAGTTTATCGAGACGGAATAATGAAAAACTGTTTTTT
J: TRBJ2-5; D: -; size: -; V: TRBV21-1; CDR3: CASSNIGQGVETQYF; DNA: TGTGCCAGCAGCAATATTGGACAGGGGGTGGAGACCCAGTACTTC
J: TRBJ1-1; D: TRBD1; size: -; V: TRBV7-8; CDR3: CASSLGGDRVFWTEAFF; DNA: TGTGCCAGCAGCTTAGGTGGGGACAGGGTTTTTTGGACTGAAGCTTTCTTT
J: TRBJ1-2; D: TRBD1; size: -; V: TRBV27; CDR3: CASTTTGLGYTF; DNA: TGTGCCAGCACCACGACAGGGCTCGGCTACACCTTC
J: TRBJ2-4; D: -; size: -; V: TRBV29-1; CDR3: CSVEEDSQLAKNIQYF; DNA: TGCAGCGTTGAAGAGGACTCCCAACTAGCCAAAAACATTCAGTACTTC
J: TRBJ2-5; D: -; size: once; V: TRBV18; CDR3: CASRDTTLETQYF; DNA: TGTGCCAGCCGTGACACGACCTTAGAGACCCAGTACTTC
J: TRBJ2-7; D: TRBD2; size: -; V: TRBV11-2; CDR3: CASSLASGGYEQYF; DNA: TGTGCCAGCAGCTTGGCTAGCGGGGGATACGAGCAGTACTTC
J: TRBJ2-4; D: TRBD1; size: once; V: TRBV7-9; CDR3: CASSLDGTGLAKNIQYF; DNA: TGTGCCAGCAGCTTAGATGGGACAGGGTTAGCCAAAAACATTCAGTACTTC
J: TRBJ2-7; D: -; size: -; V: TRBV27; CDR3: CASSLDGQSYEQYF; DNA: TGTGCCAGCAGTTTAGACGGTCAATCCTACGAGCAGTACTTC
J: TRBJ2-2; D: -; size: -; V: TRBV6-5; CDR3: CASSRAGELFF; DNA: TGTGCCAGCAGCAGGGCCGGGGAGCTGTTTTTT
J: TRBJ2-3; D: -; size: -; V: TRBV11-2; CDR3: CASSLPRGITDTQYF; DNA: TGTGCCAGCAGCCTCCCGAGGGGGATCACAGATACGCAGTATTTT
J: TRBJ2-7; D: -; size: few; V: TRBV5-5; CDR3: CASRGGTDYEQYF; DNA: TGTGCCAGCAGGGGCGGGACAGACTACGAGCAGTACTTC
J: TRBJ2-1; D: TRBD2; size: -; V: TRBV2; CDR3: CASSLAGGVFLSSYNEQFF; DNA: TGTGCCAGCAGTCTAGCGGGAGGCGTATTTCTTAGCTCCTACAATGAGCAGTTCTTC
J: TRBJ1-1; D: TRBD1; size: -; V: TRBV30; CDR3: CAWSDTRGRTEAFF; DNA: TGTGCCTGGAGTGATACCAGGGGGCGGACTGAAGCTTTCTTT